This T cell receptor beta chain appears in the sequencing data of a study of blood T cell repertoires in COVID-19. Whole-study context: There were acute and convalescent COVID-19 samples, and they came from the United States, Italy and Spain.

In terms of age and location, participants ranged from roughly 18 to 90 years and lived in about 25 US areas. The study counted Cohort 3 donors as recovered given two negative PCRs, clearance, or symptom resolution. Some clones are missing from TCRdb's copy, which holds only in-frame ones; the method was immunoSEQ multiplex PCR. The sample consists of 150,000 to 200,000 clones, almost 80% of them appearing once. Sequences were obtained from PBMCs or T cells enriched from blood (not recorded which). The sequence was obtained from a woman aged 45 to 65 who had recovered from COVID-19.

CDR3 in DNA: TGCAGCGTTGGTTACAGCCGGGGGACTGAAGCTTTCTTT. Amino acid sequence: CSVGYSRGTEAFF. The chain is built from TRBV29-1 and TRBJ1-1; tentatively, D is TRBD1 (5 bases). The CDR3 extends over 13 amino acids. CDR1 is SQVTM, CDR2 ANQGSEA, per germline. V lost 4 bases and J lost 5, with 14 bases in between. Drawing the rest from reference TRBV29-1 and TRBJ1-1, the complete variable domain is SAVISQKPSRDICQRGTSLTIQCQVDSQVTMMFWYRQQPGQSLTLIATANQGSEATYESGFVIDKFPISRPNLTFSTLTVSNMSPEDSSIYLCSVGYSRGTEAFFGQGTRLTVV.